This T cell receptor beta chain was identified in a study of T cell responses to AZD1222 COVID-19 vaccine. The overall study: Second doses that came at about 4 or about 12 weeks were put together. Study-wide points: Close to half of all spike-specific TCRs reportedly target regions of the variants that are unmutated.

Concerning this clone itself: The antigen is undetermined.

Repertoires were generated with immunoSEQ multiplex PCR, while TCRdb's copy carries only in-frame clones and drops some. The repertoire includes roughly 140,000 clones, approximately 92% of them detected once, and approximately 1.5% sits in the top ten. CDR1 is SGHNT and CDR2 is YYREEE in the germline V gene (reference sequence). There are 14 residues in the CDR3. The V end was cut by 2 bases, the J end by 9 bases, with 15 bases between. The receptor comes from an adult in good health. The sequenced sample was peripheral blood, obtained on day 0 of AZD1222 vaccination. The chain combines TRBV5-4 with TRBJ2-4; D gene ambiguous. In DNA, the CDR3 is TGTGCCAGCAGCTTAATCTCGCGTGAAAGCATTCAGTACTTC. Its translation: CASSLISRESIQYF.